This T cell receptor (beta chain) was recovered during a study of CD8 T cells in Susac syndrome. Turning to the study itself: Patients with Susac syndrome who were sequenced included roughly 6 with active disease and 8 or 9 in remission. When blood was drawn, the patients with Susac syndrome were therapy-naive, on corticosteroids, or on intravenous immunoglobulin alone.

Reverse transcription of about 0.45 to 1 ug RNA was carried out with random hexamers. TCRdb reprocessed the immunoSEQ multiplex PCR reads via MiXCR and lists one record per CDR3 protein. The data hold roughly 200,000 distinct CDR3 sequences, with 85% to 95% observed a single time. The CDR3 consists of 12 residues. V was pared by 3 bases and J by 3 bases, with 9 bases between. Germline V gene data show CDR1 as DFQATT and CDR2 as SNEGSKA (reference sequence). Sample: CD4+ T cells from PBMCs. This clonotype was sampled from a human donor with Susac syndrome. The rearrangement uses TRBV20-1 and TRBJ2-7; D unresolved. The CDR3 bases are TGCAGTGCTAGTGGTAGCAGCTACGAGCAGTACTTC. This gives the protein CSASGSSYEQYF.